What follows is one T cell receptor beta chain and its context. The junction does not match germline at one end; this may be a read error. The data were obtained in a study of T-cell reconstitution after alpha-beta-depleted transplantation in children. Germline lookup yields CDR1 PRHDT and CDR2 FYEKMQ (reference sequence). This CDR3 contains 18 residues. It was with unique molecular identifiers that the TCRbeta library was prepared. Using its own MiXCR run on the PCR reads, TCRdb lists one record per CDR3 protein. The data show 400,000 to 500,000 distinct CDR3 sequences, 9.5% to 13% seen once. The chain links TRBV13 to TRBJ2-2; 11 bases fit TRBD2. Material: PBMCs from the stem cell graft donor, obtained from the stem cell graft. This receptor was taken from a human donor who donated a stem cell graft to a child with acute myeloid leukemia. The CDR3 region is CTSSLGWLAGGNTGELFF. CDR3 DNA: TGTACCAGCAGTTTAGGTTGGCTAGCGGGAGGAAACACCGGGGAGCTGTTTTTT.